Each of the 28 T cell receptor beta chains below was sequenced from the same sample in a study of shared clonotypes between healthy human individuals. The table came from immunoSEQ multiplex PCR; TCRdb's copy has only in-frame clones and leaves some out. The sample gives more than 2 million clones, 90% to 95% of which show up once; approximately 0.13% is in the top ten. The specimen was naive CD4+ T cells sorted from blood. The subset: CD45RA+ positively selected. Source of these receptors: a young man in good health.

The chain carries TRBV18 and TRBJ1-2, with 7 bases fitting TRBD1. The V gene's germline CDR1 is KGHSH and CDR2 LQKENI. The CDR3 loop spans 15 amino acids. With 4 bases clipped from V and 0 bases from J, the junction kept 5 bases outside the gene matches. The CDR3 loop is CASSRGGQANYGYTF. The CDR3 DNA sequence: TGTGCCAGCTCACGTGGAGGACAGGCTAACTATGGCTACACCTTC.

The chain carries TRBV30 and TRBJ1-6; TRBD1 aligns across 8 bases. The CDR3 loop spans 11 amino acids. Per germline, CDR1 GTSNPN and CDR2 SVGIG (reference sequence). After removal of 7 bases from V and 8 bases from J, the junction contained 1 base not matched to a gene. CDR3 protein: CALDRDSPLHF. For the CDR3, the DNA is TGTGCCTTGGACAGGGATTCACCCCTCCACTTT.

On this clone itself: Other DNA sequences in this sample translate to the same CDR3. V is TRBV7-2 and J is TRBJ2-5; D unclear. V was trimmed by 4 bases and J by 4 bases, leaving 4 bases between them. Germline-derived CDR1 and CDR2 are SGHTA and FQGNSA. The CDR3 is 11 residues long. The CDR3 DNA reads TGTGCCAGCAGCTCCAGAGAGACCCAGTACTTC. This codes for CASSSRETQYF.

CDR3 sequence (DNA): TGTGCCAGCAGCTCCCCGGGACAGGGAGACACTGAAGCTTTCTTT. Translating it yields CASSSPGQGDTEAFF. This chain joins TRBV28 and TRBJ1-1; TRBD1 matches at 9 bases. Germline CDR1 reads MDHEN; CDR2 reads SYDVKM. The junction had 8 bases not matched to a gene; V was cut back by 6 bases and J by 3 bases. CDR3 size: 15 residues.

This clone occurred once. The rearrangement joins TRBV28 to TRBJ2-3; unclear D gene. Trimming stripped 6 bases from V and 8 bases from J, with 15 bases between. CDR3 length equals 13 residues. Per the germline V gene, CDR1 is MDHEN and CDR2 is SYDVKM. CDR3 sequence: CASSPPVDGTQYF. The CDR3 DNA is TGTGCCAGCAGCCCACCGGTTGACGGTACGCAGTATTTT.

The chain couples TRBV7-9 to TRBJ2-3, with D unclear. Germline V gene data show CDR1 as SEHNR and CDR2 as FQNEAQ (reference sequence). The CDR3 is 14 amino acids. Trimming stripped 5 bases from V and 4 bases from J, with 13 bases between. The CDR3: CASSLSDIPDTQYF. The CDR3 coding sequence is TGTGCCAGCAGCCTCAGCGACATTCCAGATACGCAGTATTTT. The full variable domain, rest sourced from reference TRBV7-9 and TRBJ2-3, is DTGVSQNPRHKITKRGQNVTFRCDPISEHNRLYWYRQTLGQGPEFLTYFQNEAQLEKSRLLSDRFSAERPKGSFSTLEIQRTEQGDSAMYLCASSLSDIPDTQYFGPGTRLTVL.

The rearrangement links TRBV4-3 to TRBJ2-3; D remains ambiguous. The ends were cut back, 0 bases at V and 6 bases at J, with 10 bases in the middle. This CDR3 has 14 residues. Germline V gene data show CDR1 as LGHNA and CDR2 as YSLEER. CDR3 DNA: TGCGCCAGCAGCCAAGATCCCAGTGTGGATACGCAGTATTTT. Protein product: CASSQDPSVDTQYF.

As for this clone: Other nucleotide sequences from this sample produce the same CDR3. This sequence joins TRBV6-5 and TRBJ2-7; D uncertain. CDR1 and CDR2 from the germline V gene are MNHEY and SVGAGI. This CDR3 contains 15 residues. The V and J ends lost 0 bases and 0 bases respectively, with 9 bases between them. CDR3 amino acids: CASSYSRLSSYEQYF. DNA of the CDR3: TGTGCCAGCAGTTACTCGCGATTATCCTCCTACGAGCAGTACTTC.

This clone was seen just once. The genes are TRBV6-6 and TRBJ2-5, with 12 positions matching TRBD2. Germline lookup yields CDR1 MNHNY and CDR2 SVGAGI (reference sequence). With V trimmed by 6 bases and J by 3 bases, 5 bases remained unmatched. This CDR3 is 15 amino acids long. The DNA of the CDR3 is TGTGCCAGCAGGCCTAGCGGGGGGGCCAAAGAGACCCAGTACTTC. It specifies CASRPSGGAKETQYF.

Here the CDR3 DNA reads TGTGCCACCAGGGCGGCTAATCAGCCCCAGCATTTT. The encoded protein is CATRAANQPQHF. The chain combines TRBV19 with TRBJ1-5; maybe TRBD1 (5 bases). V gave up 10 bases and J gave up 4 bases, with 11 bases separating them. The CDR3 has 12 residues. In germline, CDR1 is LNHDA, CDR2 SQIVND (reference sequence).

The V and J genes are TRBV6-6 and TRBJ1-4, with 10 bases aligning to TRBD1. From germline, CDR1 is MNHNY and CDR2 SVGAGI (reference sequence). The CDR3 has 14 amino acids. Trimming cost V 7 bases and J 7 bases; bases outside gene matches: 6. Here the CDR3 reads CASINRTGGEKLFF. The CDR3 DNA is TGTGCCAGCATCAATAGGACAGGGGGTGAAAAACTGTTTTTT.

The J gene is TRBJ2-2, the V gene TRBV2; 10 bases agree with TRBD2. After removal of 2 bases from V and 0 bases from J, the junction contained 3 bases not matched to a gene. Germline values: CDR1 SNHLY, CDR2 FYNNEI. The CDR3 sequence is 17 residues long. The CDR3, as DNA: TGTGCCAGCAGTGAAAGAGCGGGAGGGTCGAACACCGGGGAGCTGTTTTTT. It codes for CASSERAGGSNTGELFF.

The chain is built from TRBV2 and TRBJ2-5; D ambiguous. Germline-derived CDR1 and CDR2 are SNHLY and FYNNEI. The CDR3 loop spans 14 amino acids. Between the trimmed V and J ends, which lost 0 bases and 1 base, there was a span of 6 bases. The CDR3 DNA follows: TGTGCCAGCAGTGAAGCTAGGGCCCAAGAGACCCAGTACTTC. Protein: CASSEARAQETQYF.

This sequence joins TRBV18 and TRBJ1-3, with 8 nucleotides matching TRBD1. After removal of 3 bases from V and 0 bases from J, the junction contained 4 bases not matched to a gene. The CDR3 sequence is 16 residues long. Germline V gives CDR1 KGHSH, CDR2 LQKENI. The CDR3 DNA follows: TGTGCCAGCTCACCGCCAACAGGGGGCTCTGGAAACACCATATATTTT. Translated: CASSPPTGGSGNTIYF.

The count of this clone is one. V gene TRBV7-2 combines with J gene TRBJ1-4; D unresolved. Trimming removed 5 bases at V and 5 bases at J, with 12 bases between. Germline CDR1 is SGHTA and CDR2 is FQGNSA. The CDR3 has 14 residues. CDR3 nucleotide sequence: TGTGCCAGCAGCCTAGTGGGGTGGAATGAAAAACTGTTTTTT. It yields the protein CASSLVGWNEKLFF. The full variable domain, with the rest looked up from reference TRBV7-2 and TRBJ1-4, is GAGVSQSPSNKVTEKGKDVELRCDPISGHTALYWYRQSLGQGLEFLIYFQGNSAPDKSGLPSDRFSAERTGGSVSTLTIQRTQQEDSAVYLCASSLVGWNEKLFFGSGTQLSVL.

The rearrangement links TRBV21-1 to TRBJ2-7; TRBD1 reflects the table's D call only, with no check against the DNA. TRBV21-1 is an annotated pseudogene. The length of the CDR3 is 15 residues. DNA of the CDR3: TGTGCCAGCGAAAATCTCCAGGGACACCCCTACGAGCAGTACTTC. The encoded protein is CASENLQGHPYEQYF.

About this clone itself: Other DNA sequences in the same sample also yield this CDR3. The rearrangement joins TRBV7-9 to TRBJ1-2; possible D gene TRBD1, 5 bases. This CDR3 spans 13 amino acids. The germline V gene encodes CDR1 SEHNR and CDR2 FQNEAQ (reference sequence). Between the trimmed V and J ends, which lost 5 bases and 1 base, there was a span of 8 bases. For the CDR3, the DNA is TGTGCCAGCAGCACCGACAGTAACTATGGCTACACCTTC. Translation gives CASSTDSNYGYTF.

The chain carries TRBV7-2 and TRBJ1-6, with D unclear. The CDR3 is 14 amino acids. The V end was cut by 2 bases, the J end by 10 bases, with 12 bases between. The germline V gene has CDR1 SGHTA and CDR2 FQGNSA. CDR3 bases: TGTGCCAGCAGCTTAAAGACAATTCAATCACCCCTCCACTTT. Translating gives CASSLKTIQSPLHF.

The rearrangement links TRBV5-8 to TRBJ1-2; 8 nucleotides match TRBD1. CDR3 length: 14 amino acids. Germline-derived CDR1 and CDR2 are SGHTS and YDEGEE. The V and J ends lost 9 bases and 7 bases, in that order; junction bases with no gene match: 14. CDR3 amino acids: CATSDRALVSGYTF. The CDR3 region has the DNA TGTGCCACTTCGGACAGGGCCCTTGTGAGTGGCTACACCTTC.

The V call is TRBV2, the J call TRBJ2-5; 9 bases match TRBD1. With V trimmed by 6 bases and J by 2 bases, 13 bases remained unmatched. The CDR3 extends over 17 amino acids. The germline V gene encodes CDR1 SNHLY and CDR2 FYNNEI. CDR3 DNA sequence: TGTGCCAGCAGCGGACTACAGGGGGCTCGGGGACAAGAGACCCAGTACTTC. Its protein is CASSGLQGARGQETQYF. Combining the CDR3 with reference TRBV2 and TRBJ2-5 gives the whole variable domain EPEVTQTPSHQVTQMGQEVILRCVPISNHLYFYWYRQILGQKVEFLVSFYNNEISEKSEIFDDQFSVERPDGSNFTLKIRSTKLEDSAMYFCASSGLQGARGQETQYFGPGTRLLVL.

This chain connects TRBV7-6 to TRBJ2-3, with TRBD1 matching over 7 bases. Trimming removed 5 bases from V and 0 bases from J; junction bases left unmatched: 5. Germline V gene sequence: CDR1 SGHVS, CDR2 FNYEAQ. The CDR3 extends over 15 amino acids. The CDR3 here is CASSQTGSSTDTQYF. The CDR3 DNA reads as TGTGCCAGCAGCCAGACAGGGTCCAGCACAGATACGCAGTATTTT.

The chain couples TRBV5-1 to TRBJ2-2, with D tentatively TRBD1 (6 bases). Germline CDR1 is SGHRS and CDR2 is YFSETQ. V lost 4 bases, J lost 4 bases, and 14 bases lay in between. The CDR3 has 15 amino acids. CDR3 sequence: CASSSTGSGTGELFF. In nucleotides, the CDR3 is TGCGCCAGCAGCAGCACAGGGAGTGGCACCGGGGAGCTGTTTTTT.

The CDR3 DNA reads TGTGCCTGGGCCCCGGGGACAGGGGCCGAGCAGTACTTC. Encoded protein: CAWAPGTGAEQYF. The genes are TRBV30 and TRBJ2-7; 10 bases match TRBD1. Germline V CDR1 and CDR2: GTSNPN, SVGIG (reference sequence). With 5 bases clipped from V and 6 bases from J, the junction kept 7 bases outside the gene matches. This CDR3 contains 13 residues.

A word on this clone: This sample also contains other DNA sequences that code for the same CDR3. The rearrangement uses TRBV6-6 and TRBJ2-7, with D perhaps matching TRBD1 or TRBD2 (5 bases each). The CDR3 spans 13 residues. CDR1 and CDR2 from the germline V gene are MNHNY and SVGAGI (reference sequence). The V end was cut by 6 bases, the J end by 0 bases, with 9 bases between. The CDR3: CASSRDRSYEQYF. CDR3 coding DNA: TGTGCCAGCAGCAGGGACCGCTCCTACGAGCAGTACTTC.

The V and J genes are TRBV11-3 and TRBJ2-4; D is ambiguous. The CDR3 contains 13 residues. Germline V gene sequence: CDR1 SGHNT, CDR2 YENEEA. Trimming pared 5 bases from V and 5 bases from J, leaving 10 bases between. The CDR3 sequence: CASSPGPQNIQYF. In DNA form, the CDR3 reads TGTGCCAGCAGCCCAGGACCCCAAAACATTCAGTACTTC.

The chain recombines TRBV5-6 with TRBJ2-7; D is unclear. Per germline, CDR1 SGHDT and CDR2 YYEEEE. The ends were cut back, 2 bases at V and 5 bases at J, with 11 bases in the middle. CDR3 size: 13 residues. The CDR3 DNA reads as TGTGCCAGCAGCTTCCGACGGTCCCACGAGCAGTACTTC. This sequence encodes CASSFRRSHEQYF.

The rearrangement joins TRBV27 to TRBJ1-2; unclear D gene. The CDR3 runs 14 residues. The germline V gene has CDR1 MNHEY and CDR2 SMNVEV (reference sequence). With 4 bases removed from V and 4 bases from J, the gap between germline ends came to 13 bases. CDR3 loop: CASSSPDRTYGYTF. The CDR3 DNA follows: TGTGCCAGCAGTTCACCTGACCGGACCTATGGCTACACCTTC.

The chain couples TRBV28 to TRBJ1-2, with TRBD1 matching 8 bases. Germline V gene sequence: CDR1 MDHEN, CDR2 SYDVKM. The CDR3 consists of 12 residues. Trimming cost V 10 bases and J 4 bases; bases outside gene matches: 5. The CDR3 reads CATRQGTYGYTF. For the CDR3, the DNA is TGTGCCACCCGACAGGGGACCTATGGCTACACCTTC.